The 10 T cell receptor beta chains presented below share a single source sample, sequenced in a study of blood T cell repertoires in COVID-19. Using immunoSEQ multiplex PCR, the repertoire was profiled, and TCRdb retains in-frame clones only, with some absent. The data hold about 480,000 clones, with 70% to 90% observed a single time. Sequencing used PBMCs or T cells enriched from blood (not recorded which). These receptor sequences come from a middle-aged woman who had recovered from COVID-19.

The rearrangement links TRBV19 to TRBJ1-3, with 9 bases aligning to TRBD1. Germline values: CDR1 LNHDA, CDR2 SQIVND (reference sequence). The CDR3 spans 17 residues. J was trimmed by 4 bases and V by 4 bases; bases with no gene match: 11. CDR3 residues: CASSKGQGGFLGNTIYF. The CDR3 DNA follows: TGTGCCAGTAGTAAGGGACAGGGAGGGTTTCTCGGAAACACCATATATTTT.

The chain has TRBV7-2 and TRBJ2-5; 7 nucleotides align to TRBD1. Looked up from germline, CDR1 is SGHTA and CDR2 is FQGNSA. The V and J ends lost 1 base and 5 bases, in that order; junction bases with no gene match: 4. This CDR3 is 14 amino acids long. The CDR3 sequence: CASSLGTGLETQYF. DNA of the CDR3: TGTGCCAGCAGCTTAGGGACAGGTCTTGAGACCCAGTACTTC.

CDR3 sequence reads: CAWSVVAGGYEQYF. CDR3 sequence (DNA): TGTGCCTGGAGTGTAGTAGCGGGAGGCTACGAGCAGTACTTC. The V gene is TRBV30, the J gene TRBJ2-7; TRBD2 aligns across 10 bases. CDR3 length: 14 amino acids. Germline V gives CDR1 GTSNPN, CDR2 SVGIG (reference sequence). Trimming removed 0 bases from V and 3 bases from J; junction bases left unmatched: 2.

J is TRBJ1-5 and V is TRBV30, with D tentatively TRBD1 (6 bases). Germline V gene sequence: CDR1 GTSNPN, CDR2 SVGIG (reference sequence). Between the trimmed V and J ends, which lost 2 bases and 4 bases, there was a span of 9 bases. The CDR3 has 13 amino acids. CDR3 bases: TGTGCCTGGAGTTGGCAGGGGAATCAGCCCCAGCATTTT. It is translated as CAWSWQGNQPQHF.

This chain joins TRBV3-1 (or the pseudogene TRBV3-2) and TRBJ1-1, with unresolved D. In germline, CDR1 is LGHDT, CDR2 YNNKEL (reference sequence). This CDR3 is built from 15 residues. V dropped 0 bases and J dropped 0 bases, with 8 bases sitting between them. The CDR3 DNA reads TGTGCCAGCAGCCAAGATTTGAGGGTGAACACTGAAGCTTTCTTT. As protein: CASSQDLRVNTEAFF.

This clone was detected only a few times. The chain has TRBV5-6 and TRBJ2-1; no firm D call. Germline CDR1 SGHDT, CDR2 YYEEEE. The germline V and J ends were trimmed by 3 bases and 4 bases, with 2 bases remaining between them. The CDR3 loop spans 11 amino acids. The DNA for the CDR3 is TGTGCCAGCAGCTCATACAATGAGCAGTTCTTC. This sequence encodes CASSSYNEQFF. The complete variable domain, with remaining parts taken from reference TRBV5-6 and TRBJ2-1, reads DAGVTQSPTHLIKTRGQQVTLRCSPKSGHDTVSWYQQALGQGPQFIFQYYEEEERQRGNFPDRFSGHQFPNYSSELNVNALLLGDSALYLCASSSYNEQFFGPGTRLTVL.

The CDR3 DNA follows: TGTGCCAGCAGCCACCGGGACAGTGGAGATACGCAGTATTTT. Protein: CASSHRDSGDTQYF. The J gene is TRBJ2-3, the V gene TRBV3-1 (or the pseudogene TRBV3-2); TRBD1 agrees at 7 bases. The germline CDR1 and CDR2 sequences are LGHDT and YNNKEL (reference sequence). The CDR3 has 14 amino acids. The V and J ends lost 3 bases and 5 bases, in that order; junction bases with no gene match: 5.

The V gene is TRBV2, the J gene TRBJ2-6, with D possibly TRBD1 on 8 matching bases. The CDR3 spans 15 residues. V was cut by 9 bases and J by 0 bases, with 12 bases left in between. Germline assignment: CDR1 SNHLY and CDR2 FYNNEI. CDR3 sequence (DNA): TGTGCCAGGGGGGGGACAGGCTCTGGGGCCAACGTCCTGACTTTC. Its translation: CARGGTGSGANVLTF.

This sequence joins TRBV4-3 and TRBJ1-4; 10 nucleotides agree with TRBD1. V lost 4 bases, J lost 8 bases, and 4 bases stayed unmatched. This CDR3 region has 14 residues. CDR1 and CDR2 from the germline V gene are LGHNA and YSLEER. For the CDR3, the DNA is TGCGCCAGCAGCCCCCGGACAGGGGGGGAAAAACTGTTTTTT. It codes for CASSPRTGGEKLFF.

The chain joins TRBV12-3 or TRBV12-4 to TRBJ2-1; 7 bases fit TRBD2. The J segment lost 9 bases and the V segment lost 5 bases, leaving 7 bases of the junction unmatched. The CDR3 runs 13 residues. The CDR3 sequence: CASSLGLTGEQFF. The DNA for the CDR3 is TGTGCCAGCAGTCTGGGACTAACTGGTGAGCAGTTCTTC.